Presented here are 28 T cell receptor beta chains from one specimen sequenced in a study of T cell responses to AZD1222 COVID-19 vaccine. The table came from immunoSEQ multiplex PCR; TCRdb's copy has only in-frame clones and leaves some out. The table includes about 160,000 clones, approximately 88% detected once. The specimen comprised peripheral blood, sampled 28 days after the second AZD1222 dose. The receptors come from an adult who received the AZD1222 COVID-19 vaccine.

V usage is TRBV30 and J usage is TRBJ1-1, with D possibly TRBD1 on 6 matching bases. The germline CDR1 and CDR2 sequences are GTSNPN and SVGIG (reference sequence). V dropped 7 bases and J dropped 0 bases, with 21 bases sitting between them. This CDR3 spans 16 amino acids. DNA of the CDR3: TGTGCCTCCGCGGGGGCCGGCGACACACTGAACACTGAAGCTTTCTTT. Translating gives CASAGAGDTLNTEAFF.

This chain uses TRBV3-1 (or the pseudogene TRBV3-2) with TRBJ2-1; D is ambiguous. Germline lookup yields CDR1 LGHDT and CDR2 YNNKEL (reference sequence). V lost 0 bases, J lost 6 bases, and 9 bases lay in between. The CDR3 contains 14 residues. For the CDR3, the DNA is TGTGCCAGCAGCCAAGATTTACGGACCAATGAGCAGTTCTTC. It encodes CASSQDLRTNEQFF.

DNA of the CDR3: TGTGCCAGCAACCGGGTCACAGATACGCAGTATTTT. Residues: CASNRVTDTQYF. The chain is built from TRBV7-9 and TRBJ2-3; D gene uncertain. The CDR3 spans 12 residues. V lost 7 bases and J lost 2, with 7 bases in between. Germline CDR1 reads SEHNR; CDR2 reads FQNEAQ (reference sequence).

This sequence joins TRBV12-3 or TRBV12-4 and TRBJ1-2; D is unresolved. This CDR3 is 13 amino acids long. Trimming removed 3 bases at V and 3 bases at J, with 8 bases between. The CDR3 spells CASSLLGHYGYTF. In DNA form, the CDR3 reads TGTGCCAGCAGTTTGCTAGGGCACTATGGCTACACCTTC.

The CDR3: CASSQASLRTGELFF. CDR3 in DNA: TGTGCCAGCAGCCAAGCAAGCCTTCGGACCGGGGAGCTGTTTTTT. The chain combines TRBV14 with TRBJ2-2, with D unclear. The CDR3 covers 15 residues. The V gene's germline CDR1 is SGHDN and CDR2 FVKESK. Deletions cut 1 base from V and 5 bases from J, with 11 bases between. Full variable domain (rest looked up from reference TRBV14 and TRBJ2-2): EAGVTQFPSHSVIEKGQTVTLRCDPISGHDNLYWYRRVMGKEIKFLLHFVKESKQDESGMPNNRFLAERTGGTYSTLKVQPAELEDSGVYFCASSQASLRTGELFFGEGSRLTVL.

The V call is TRBV5-1, the J call TRBJ2-1; 7 positions match TRBD1. The CDR3 covers 15 residues. The junction had 8 bases not matched to a gene; V was cut back by 2 bases and J by 6 bases. Germline CDR1 SGHRS, CDR2 YFSETQ. The CDR3 region is CASSFRLTGTNEQFF. The DNA for the CDR3 is TGCGCCAGCAGCTTCCGTCTGACAGGGACCAATGAGCAGTTCTTC.

The CDR3 loop is CASSIERGAEAFF. CDR3 sequence (DNA): TGTGCCAGTAGTATAGAAAGGGGGGCAGAAGCTTTCTTT. V usage is TRBV19 and J usage is TRBJ1-1; TRBD1 might be the D (6 bases). CDR1 LNHDA and CDR2 SQIVND come from the germline V gene (reference sequence). The V end was cut by 0 bases, the J end by 8 bases, with 10 bases between. This CDR3 contains 13 residues.

The chain carries TRBV11-2 and TRBJ1-2, with 7 nucleotides matching TRBD1. Per germline, CDR1 SGHAT and CDR2 FQNNGV. The V segment lost 5 bases and the J segment 4 bases; nucleotides outside the gene matches: 19. The CDR3 has 18 residues. CDR3 amino acids: CASSPRYGTEAFGYGYTF. The CDR3 DNA is TGTGCCAGCAGCCCCCGATACGGGACAGAGGCTTTTGGCTATGGCTACACCTTC. The full variable domain, completed using reference TRBV11-2 and TRBJ1-2, is EAGVAQSPRYKIIEKRQSVAFWCNPISGHATLYWYQQILGQGPKLLIQFQNNGVVDDSQLPKDRFSAERLKGVDSTLKIQPAKLEDSAVYLCASSPRYGTEAFGYGYTFGSGTRLTVV.

This clone was seen just once. This chain joins TRBV7-2 and TRBJ1-1; D call uncertain. This CDR3 comprises 14 residues. Germline values: CDR1 SGHTA, CDR2 FQGNSA. Trimming stripped 5 bases from V and 6 bases from J, with 16 bases between. The CDR3 DNA reads TGTGCCAGCAGCGTCGGCGGTAGGGCTGCTGAAGCTTTCTTT. Translated, it gives CASSVGGRAAEAFF.

The V gene is TRBV19, the J gene TRBJ1-6; unclear D gene. V lost 6 bases and J 7 bases, leaving 7 bases between the germline ends. There are 12 residues in the CDR3. Germline-derived CDR1 and CDR2 are LNHDA and SQIVND (reference sequence). The CDR3 DNA reads TGTGCCAGTAGCCTCGGGAATTCACCCCTCCACTTT. Translated: CASSLGNSPLHF.

CDR3 in DNA: TGTGCCAGCAGCTTGGGAGGCAGGGTCTCCTACAATGAGCAGTTCTTC. Translated, it gives CASSLGGRVSYNEQFF. The chain has TRBV5-8 and TRBJ2-1; the D gene is possibly TRBD1 (5 bases). V was pared by 0 bases and J by 0 bases, with 10 bases between. Germline lookup yields CDR1 SGHTS and CDR2 YDEGEE. This CDR3 is built from 16 residues.

The chain uses TRBV4-2 and TRBJ2-7; 9 bases map to TRBD1. The CDR3 sequence is 17 residues long. CDR1 and CDR2 (germline): LGHNA, YNFKEQ. The J segment lost 1 base and the V segment lost 4 bases, leaving 11 bases of the junction unmatched. CDR3 loop: CASSPNPPDRGSYEQYF. In DNA, the CDR3 is TGTGCCAGCAGCCCGAACCCCCCGGACAGGGGATCCTACGAGCAGTACTTC.

The rearrangement links TRBV30 to TRBJ1-2; 7 nucleotides line up with TRBD1. The V gene end was trimmed by 1 base and the J gene end by 5 bases; junction bases not matched to a gene: 13. The CDR3 runs 16 residues. Germline V CDR1 and CDR2: GTSNPN, SVGIG (reference sequence). The CDR3 here is CAWSAVWSHRGYGYTF. CDR3 coding DNA: TGTGCCTGGAGTGCGGTATGGAGTCACAGGGGATATGGCTACACCTTC.

V is TRBV4-1 and J is TRBJ1-1; TRBD1 agrees at 7 bases. The CDR3 sequence is 15 residues long. The V gene's germline CDR1 is MGHRA and CDR2 YSYEKL. The J segment lost 7 bases and the V segment lost 0 bases, leaving 8 bases of the junction unmatched. The CDR3 coding sequence is TGCGCCAGCAGCCAAGACCGGGACAGCTATTTTGAAGCTTTCTTT. It codes for CASSQDRDSYFEAFF.

V is TRBV9 and J is TRBJ2-3; D possibly matches TRBD1 or TRBD2 (6 bases each). Germline CDR1 SGDLS, CDR2 YYNGEE. The CDR3 is 15 residues long. V dropped 8 bases and J dropped 5 bases, with 21 bases sitting between them. The CDR3 here is CASRRRDIGVDTQYF. CDR3 DNA sequence: TGTGCCAGTCGTCGGAGGGACATTGGGGTAGATACGCAGTATTTT.

This chain uses TRBV7-3 with TRBJ2-3; 8 bases align to TRBD1. Losses at the gene ends were 2 bases for V and 3 bases for J; bases not matched to a gene: 1. Germline V gives CDR1 SGHTA, CDR2 FQGTGA. The CDR3 loop spans 14 amino acids. This CDR3 is CASSLGQGTDTQYF. CDR3 DNA: TGTGCCAGCAGCTTAGGACAGGGAACAGATACGCAGTATTTT.

This clone was detected only once. DNA for the CDR3: TGTGCCACCAAAGGGACGGCCATGAACACTGAAGCTTTCTTT. Its protein product is CATKGTAMNTEAFF. The chain has TRBV27 and TRBJ1-1; perhaps TRBD1 as D (5 bases). This CDR3 region has 14 residues. CDR1 is MNHEY and CDR2 is SMNVEV in the germline V gene (reference sequence). V was trimmed by 10 bases and J by 0 bases, leaving 15 bases between them.

The rearrangement uses TRBV27 and TRBJ1-2; 9 bases are shared with TRBD1. Germline V lookup: CDR1 MNHEY, CDR2 SMNVEV (reference sequence). Unmatched junction bases numbered 4, after V lost 6 bases and J lost 2 bases. CDR3 length equals 14 residues. The CDR3 coding sequence is TGTGCCAGCAGACCCGGGACAGGGAACTATGGCTACACCTTC. This encodes CASRPGTGNYGYTF.

This chain's CDR3 is CASSLAGNPITEAFF. CDR3 nucleotides: TGTGCCAGCAGCTTAGCAGGGAATCCGATCACTGAAGCTTTCTTT. The chain recombines TRBV7-9 with TRBJ1-1; D uncertain. V lost 0 bases and J lost 4, with 12 bases in between. The CDR3 consists of 15 residues. Looked up from germline, CDR1 is SEHNR and CDR2 is FQNEAQ (reference sequence).

The genes are TRBV15 and TRBJ2-1; D gene unclear. From germline, CDR1 is LNHNV and CDR2 YYDKDF (reference sequence). The CDR3 is 12 residues long. Deletions cut 3 bases from V and 6 bases from J, with 6 bases between. As DNA, the CDR3 is TGTGCCACCAGCAGTTGGGGCAATGAGCAGTTCTTC. Its translation is CATSSWGNEQFF.

The chain carries TRBV19 and TRBJ1-1; tentatively, D is TRBD1 (5 bases). Between the trimmed V and J ends, which lost 8 bases and 5 bases, there was a span of 12 bases. In germline, CDR1 is LNHDA, CDR2 SQIVND (reference sequence). The CDR3 is made up of 12 amino acids. CDR3 DNA: TGTGCCAGTCGACATGGGGGAACTGAAGCTTTCTTT. Protein sequence: CASRHGGTEAFF. The variable domain in full, with the rest retrieved from reference TRBV19 and TRBJ1-1, is DGGITQSPKYLFRKEGQNVTLSCEQNLNHDAMYWYRQDPGQGLRLIYYSQIVNDFQKGDIAEGYSVSREKKESFPLTVTSAQKNPTAFYLCASRHGGTEAFFGQGTRLTVV.

This clone was observed once. The chain joins TRBV30 to TRBJ2-2; no clear D gene. V shed 4 bases and J shed 3 bases, with 6 bases lying between them. This CDR3 comprises 12 residues. CDR1 and CDR2 from the germline V gene are GTSNPN and SVGIG (reference sequence). This chain's CDR3 is CAWTGYTGELFF. The DNA for the CDR3 is TGTGCCTGGACCGGTTACACCGGGGAGCTGTTTTTT.

This clone was observed once. This chain connects TRBV29-1 to TRBJ2-7; maybe TRBD1 (5 bases). The CDR3 totals 13 residues. Per germline, CDR1 SQVTM and CDR2 ANQGSEA. V was clipped by 4 bases and J by 7 bases, with 17 bases between them. The CDR3 DNA sequence: TGCAGCGTTGCAGAGGACATCCTTGGGGAGCAGTACTTC. Protein product: CSVAEDILGEQYF.

V and J are TRBV9 and TRBJ2-1, with D possibly TRBD2 on 6 matching bases. Germline CDR1 is SGDLS and CDR2 is YYNGEE. This CDR3 region has 15 residues. Trimming removed 4 bases at V and 5 bases at J, with 16 bases between. CDR3 bases: TGTGCCAGCAGCCCTCGGGTAGCGGCCAACAATGAGCAGTTCTTC. This codes for CASSPRVAANNEQFF.

The V and J genes are TRBV6-5 and TRBJ2-7, with 7 bases lining up with TRBD1. V lost 4 bases to trimming and J lost 0 bases; unmatched junction nucleotides: 9. The CDR3 consists of 16 residues. Germline lookup yields CDR1 MNHEY and CDR2 SVGAGI. CDR3 DNA: TGTGCCAGCAGTTGGGACAGCAGAGTCAGCTCCTACGAGCAGTACTTC. This sequence encodes CASSWDSRVSSYEQYF.

The chain combines TRBV7-9 with TRBJ1-3; TRBD1 might be the D (6 bases). Germline CDR1 reads SEHNR; CDR2 reads FQNEAQ (reference sequence). The CDR3 runs 16 residues. V was cut by 3 bases and J by 8 bases, with 20 bases left in between. CDR3 amino acids: CASSFSRGLSGDTIYF. CDR3 bases: TGTGCCAGCAGCTTCTCCAGGGGTCTGAGTGGGGACACCATATATTTT.

The chain uses TRBV6-6 and TRBJ1-6; D might be TRBD1 (5 bases). The V end lost 2 bases, the J end lost 9 bases, and 14 bases lay between the germline ends. Germline assignment: CDR1 MNHNY and CDR2 SVGAGI (reference sequence). The CDR3 is 15 residues long. DNA of the CDR3: TGTGCCAGCAGTTACGACGGGGCTGAGGGTTCACCCCTCCACTTT. Protein: CASSYDGAEGSPLHF.

V gene TRBV18 combines with J gene TRBJ1-2; 7 nucleotides align to TRBD1. The length of the CDR3 is 14 residues. V dropped 4 bases and J dropped 4; count of bases not matched to a gene: 6. The germline V gene encodes CDR1 KGHSH and CDR2 LQKENI. Written as DNA, the CDR3 is TGTGCCAGCTCACACCGGGACAGTCCCTATGGCTACACCTTC. It yields the protein CASSHRDSPYGYTF. The whole variable domain, filled in from reference TRBV18 and TRBJ1-2, reads NAGVMQNPRHLVRRRGQEARLRCSPMKGHSHVYWYRQLPEEGLKFMVYLQKENIIDESGMPKERFSAEFPKEGPSILRIQQVVRGDSAAYFCASSHRDSPYGYTFGSGTRLTVV.